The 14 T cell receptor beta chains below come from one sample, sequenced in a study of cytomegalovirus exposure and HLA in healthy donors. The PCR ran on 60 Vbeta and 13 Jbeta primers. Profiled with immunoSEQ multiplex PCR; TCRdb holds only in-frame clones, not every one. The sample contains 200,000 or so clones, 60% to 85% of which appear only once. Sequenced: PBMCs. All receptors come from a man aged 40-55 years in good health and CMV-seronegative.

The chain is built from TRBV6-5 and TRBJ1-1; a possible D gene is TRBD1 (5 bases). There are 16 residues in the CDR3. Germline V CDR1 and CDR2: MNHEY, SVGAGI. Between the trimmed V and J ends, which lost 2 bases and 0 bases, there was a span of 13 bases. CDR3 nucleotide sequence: TGTGCCAGCAGTTACGAAGGAGGGGCGATGAACACTGAAGCTTTCTTT. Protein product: CASSYEGGAMNTEAFF.

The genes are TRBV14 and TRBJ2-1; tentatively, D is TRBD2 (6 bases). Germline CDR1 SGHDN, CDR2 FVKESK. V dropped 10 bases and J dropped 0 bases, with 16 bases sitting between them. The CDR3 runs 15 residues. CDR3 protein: CATSRLGGSYNEQFF. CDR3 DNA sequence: TGTGCCACCTCAAGATTGGGGGGCTCCTACAATGAGCAGTTCTTC.

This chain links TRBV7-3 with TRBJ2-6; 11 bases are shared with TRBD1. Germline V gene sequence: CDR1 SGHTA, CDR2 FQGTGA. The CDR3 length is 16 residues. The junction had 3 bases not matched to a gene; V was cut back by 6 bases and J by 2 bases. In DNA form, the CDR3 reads TGTGCCAGCAGTGGACAGGGGGCGCCTGGGGCCAACGTCCTGACTTTC. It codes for CASSGQGAPGANVLTF.

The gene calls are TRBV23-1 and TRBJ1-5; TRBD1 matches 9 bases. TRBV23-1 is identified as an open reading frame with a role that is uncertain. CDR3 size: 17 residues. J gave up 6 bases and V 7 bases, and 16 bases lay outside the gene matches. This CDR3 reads CASTFYWTGANLQPQHF. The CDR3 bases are TGCGCCAGCACCTTTTACTGGACAGGGGCGAACCTTCAGCCCCAGCATTTT.

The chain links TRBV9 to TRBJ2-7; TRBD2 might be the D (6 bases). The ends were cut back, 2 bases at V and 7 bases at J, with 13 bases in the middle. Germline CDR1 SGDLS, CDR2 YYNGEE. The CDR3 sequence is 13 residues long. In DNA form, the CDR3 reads TGTGCCAGCAGCGTTTACTCCGCGGGGGAGCAGTACTTC. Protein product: CASSVYSAGEQYF.

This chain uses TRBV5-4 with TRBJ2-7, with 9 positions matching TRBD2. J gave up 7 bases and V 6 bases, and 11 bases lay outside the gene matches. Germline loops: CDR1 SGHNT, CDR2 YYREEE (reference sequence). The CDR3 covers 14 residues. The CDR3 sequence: CASNLAGSLSEQYF. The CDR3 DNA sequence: TGTGCCAGCAACCTAGCGGGGAGCTTAAGTGAGCAGTACTTC.

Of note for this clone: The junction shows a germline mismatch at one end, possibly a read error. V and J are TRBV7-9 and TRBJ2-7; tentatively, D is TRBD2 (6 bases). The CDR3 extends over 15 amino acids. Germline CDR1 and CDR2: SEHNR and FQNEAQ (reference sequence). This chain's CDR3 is CASTLVGEASYEQYF. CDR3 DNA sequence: TGTGCCAGCACCTTAGTAGGGGAGGCATCCTACGAGCAGTACTTC.

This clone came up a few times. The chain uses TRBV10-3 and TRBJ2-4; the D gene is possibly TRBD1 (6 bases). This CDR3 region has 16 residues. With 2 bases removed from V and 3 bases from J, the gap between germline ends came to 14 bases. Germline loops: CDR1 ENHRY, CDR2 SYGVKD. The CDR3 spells CAISEQPGVGKNIQYF. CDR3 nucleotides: TGTGCCATCAGTGAGCAACCAGGGGTGGGCAAAAACATTCAGTACTTC.

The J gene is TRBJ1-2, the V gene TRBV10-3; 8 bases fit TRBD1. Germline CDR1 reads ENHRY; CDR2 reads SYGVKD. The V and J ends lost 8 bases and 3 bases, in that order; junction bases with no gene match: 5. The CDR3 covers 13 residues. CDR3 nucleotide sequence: TGTGCCATCCAGGGGGCATGGGACTATGGCTACACCTTC. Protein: CAIQGAWDYGYTF.

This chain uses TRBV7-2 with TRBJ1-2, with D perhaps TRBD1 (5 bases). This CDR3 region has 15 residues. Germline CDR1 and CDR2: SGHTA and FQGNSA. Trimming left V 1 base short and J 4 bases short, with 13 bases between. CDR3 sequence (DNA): TGTGCCAGCAGCTTAGGAGGTTACAGGTCCTATGGCTACACCTTC. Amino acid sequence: CASSLGGYRSYGYTF. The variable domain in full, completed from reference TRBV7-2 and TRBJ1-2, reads GAGVSQSPSNKVTEKGKDVELRCDPISGHTALYWYRQSLGQGLEFLIYFQGNSAPDKSGLPSDRFSAERTGGSVSTLTIQRTQQEDSAVYLCASSLGGYRSYGYTFGSGTRLTVV.

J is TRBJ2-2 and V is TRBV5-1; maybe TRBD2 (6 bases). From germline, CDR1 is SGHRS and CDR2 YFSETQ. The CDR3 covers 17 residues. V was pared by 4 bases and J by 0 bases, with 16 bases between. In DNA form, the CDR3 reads TGCGCCAGCAGCCCGCCAGGGAGGCGGTCGAACACCGGGGAGCTGTTTTTT. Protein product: CASSPPGRRSNTGELFF. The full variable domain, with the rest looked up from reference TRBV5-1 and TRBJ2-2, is KAGVTQTPRYLIKTRGQQVTLSCSPISGHRSVSWYQQTPGQGLQFLFEYFSETQRNKGNFPGRFSGRQFSNSRSEMNVSTLELGDSALYLCASSPPGRRSNTGELFFGEGSRLTVL.

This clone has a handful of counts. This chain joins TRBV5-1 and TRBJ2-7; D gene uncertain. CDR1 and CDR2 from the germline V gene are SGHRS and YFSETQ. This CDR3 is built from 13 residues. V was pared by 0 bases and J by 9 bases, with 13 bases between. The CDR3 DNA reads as TGCGCCAGCAGCTTGGACCTGACTGATCCGCAGTACTTC. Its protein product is CASSLDLTDPQYF.

The CDR3 loop is CASSLRLADNNEQFF. CDR3 sequence (DNA): TGTGCCAGCAGCTTGCGACTAGCGGATAACAATGAGCAGTTCTTC. The chain links TRBV5-8 to TRBJ2-1, with 9 bases lining up with TRBD2. The germline V gene encodes CDR1 SGHTS and CDR2 YDEGEE. The CDR3 length is 15 residues. V was clipped by 1 base and J by 5 bases; unmatched bases: 4.

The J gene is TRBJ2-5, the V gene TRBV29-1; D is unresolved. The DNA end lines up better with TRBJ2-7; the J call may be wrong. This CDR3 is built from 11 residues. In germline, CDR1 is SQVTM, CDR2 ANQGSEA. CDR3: CSAEDGVEQYF. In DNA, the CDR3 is TGCAGCGCCGAAGATGGTGTCGAGCAGTACTTC.